A single sample gave rise to the 31 T cell receptor beta chains below, sequenced in a study of T cells after yellow fever vaccination. A single record per CDR3 protein comes from TCRdb applying MiXCR to the 5' RACE reads. The sample lists over 100,000 distinct CDR3 sequences, roughly 8.9% seen once, with roughly 23% in the top ten. Sequencing was performed on CD8+ T cells sorted from PBMCs, taken 45 days after the yellow fever booster vaccination. These receptors were taken from a man in his thirties or forties who received the YFV17D yellow fever vaccine.

This clonotype was observed at least ten times. The genes are TRBV7-2 and TRBJ2-7, with 11 bases fitting TRBD2. Germline CDR1 is SGHTA and CDR2 is FQGNSA. J gave up 5 bases and V 3 bases, and 6 bases lay outside the gene matches. This CDR3 is 15 amino acids long. The CDR3 loop is CASSFGTSGFNEQYF. The CDR3, as DNA: TGTGCCAGCAGCTTTGGGACTAGCGGTTTCAACGAGCAGTACTTC.

As regards this clonotype: The conserved phenylalanine or tryptophan normally closing the CDR3 is absent here, so this likely arose from a read error. The chain employs TRBV30 and TRBJ1-1; TRBD1 matches at 9 bases. This CDR3 has 12 residues. Losses at the gene ends were 4 bases for V and 3 bases for J; bases not matched to a gene: 0. Per germline, CDR1 GTSNPN and CDR2 SVGIG (reference sequence). CDR3 DNA: TGTGCCTGGAACAGGGGGCACACTGAAGCTTTCTCT. The encoded protein is CAWNRGHTEAFS.

The genes are TRBV5-6 and TRBJ2-7, with D tentatively TRBD2 (6 bases). Trimming took 1 base from V and 5 from J, leaving 16 bases between them. The CDR3 length is 15 residues. Germline values: CDR1 SGHDT, CDR2 YYEEEE. The CDR3 is CASSLRRENSDEQYF. CDR3 bases: TGTGCCAGCAGCTTGAGACGGGAGAATTCCGACGAGCAGTACTTC.

This clonotype came up many times. The chain is built from TRBV4-3 and TRBJ1-1; 7 bases map to TRBD1. The CDR3 is 15 residues long. From germline, CDR1 is LGHNA and CDR2 YSLEER. Losses at the gene ends were 4 bases for V and 3 bases for J; bases not matched to a gene: 8. This chain's CDR3 is CASSPGRGDDTEAFF. The CDR3 coding sequence is TGCGCCAGCAGCCCCGGCAGGGGGGATGACACTGAAGCTTTCTTT.

The chain employs TRBV12-3 or TRBV12-4 and TRBJ1-1; 9 positions agree with TRBD1. The CDR3 is 14 amino acids. The junction had 1 base not matched to a gene; V was cut back by 5 bases and J by 0 bases. The CDR3 sequence: CASSGQGMNTEAFF. The CDR3, as DNA: TGTGCCAGCAGTGGACAGGGGATGAACACTGAAGCTTTCTTT.

This clonotype was seen at least ten times. The chain employs TRBV20-1 and TRBJ2-1; D gene ambiguous. The length of the CDR3 is 13 residues. With 0 bases removed from V and 4 bases from J, the gap between germline ends came to 7 bases. Germline V gene data show CDR1 as DFQATT and CDR2 as SNEGSKA (reference sequence). The CDR3: CSAREFTYNEQFF. CDR3 coding DNA: TGCAGTGCTAGAGAATTCACGTACAATGAGCAGTTCTTC.

Ten or more counts support this clonotype. The rearrangement joins TRBV6-5 to TRBJ2-7, with 7 bases lining up with TRBD2. CDR1 and CDR2 from the germline V gene are MNHEY and SVGAGI. Trimming removed 0 bases from V and 4 bases from J; junction bases left unmatched: 6. This CDR3 has 15 amino acids. The CDR3, as DNA: TGTGCCAGCAGTTACTCGACTGGACTAGATTACGAGCAGTACTTC. Translating gives CASSYSTGLDYEQYF.

At least ten counts were recorded for this clonotype. The chain is built from TRBV24-1 and TRBJ2-3; D ambiguous. The CDR3 sequence is 17 residues long. The germline V and J ends were trimmed by 4 bases and 1 base, with 17 bases remaining between them. From germline, CDR1 is KGHDR and CDR2 SFDVKD. CDR3 in amino acids: CATSDYSHFSRTDTQYF. CDR3 DNA sequence: TGTGCCACCAGTGACTATTCCCACTTTAGCCGCACAGATACGCAGTATTTT.

This clonotype was detected ten times or more. The J gene is TRBJ2-7, the V gene TRBV7-2, with D unresolved. V lost 5 bases to trimming and J lost 4 bases, with 9 bases between them. Germline loops: CDR1 SGHTA, CDR2 FQGNSA. The CDR3 contains 12 residues. CDR3 nucleotide sequence: TGTGCCAGCAGCATCTCGGATTACGAGCAGTACTTC. Translating it yields CASSISDYEQYF.

Many counts were recorded for this clonotype. The rearrangement links TRBV6-5 to TRBJ2-7; no reliable D call. This CDR3 has 17 residues. The germline gives CDR1 MNHEY, CDR2 SVGAGI. V shed 0 bases and J shed 3 bases, with 18 bases lying between them. CDR3 nucleotides: TGTGCCAGCAGTTACTCGATGGCCCAAGGGCTTGACTACGAGCAGTACTTC. It codes for CASSYSMAQGLDYEQYF.

The sample holds a few counts of this clonotype. The chain employs TRBV12-3 or TRBV12-4 and TRBJ2-7, with 11 bases identical to TRBD2. Trimming took 5 bases from V and 0 from J; bases not matched to a gene: 3. This CDR3 is built from 15 residues. CDR3: CASSKGTSGSYEQYF. The DNA for the CDR3 is TGTGCCAGCAGTAAGGGGACTAGCGGCTCCTACGAGCAGTACTTC.

This clonotype was seen ten or more times. This sequence joins TRBV4-3 and TRBJ2-7; 9 nucleotides line up with TRBD2. Trimming took 3 bases from V and 4 from J; bases not matched to a gene: 7. CDR1 is LGHNA and CDR2 is YSLEER in the germline V gene. The CDR3 is 15 amino acids. CDR3 sequence (DNA): TGCGCCAGCAGCCAGGTAGCGGGAGAGACGTACGAGCAGTACTTC. Translating it yields CASSQVAGETYEQYF.

At least ten counts were recorded for this clonotype. The gene calls are TRBV7-2 and TRBJ1-3; the match to TRBD1 covers 8 bases. J gave up 4 bases and V 2 bases, and 4 bases lay outside the gene matches. Germline assignment: CDR1 SGHTA and CDR2 FQGNSA. The CDR3 consists of 15 residues. This CDR3 reads CASSLRTGYGNTIYF. The DNA for the CDR3 is TGTGCCAGCAGCTTACGGACAGGGTACGGAAACACCATATATTTT.

This clonotype has at least ten counts. This chain connects TRBV20-1 to TRBJ2-1; 10 nucleotides match TRBD1. CDR1 and CDR2 from the germline V gene are DFQATT and SNEGSKA (reference sequence). The CDR3 extends over 15 amino acids. After removal of 2 bases from V and 6 bases from J, the junction contained 7 bases not matched to a gene. The CDR3 protein is CSARLGTGVGNEQFF. The CDR3 DNA is TGCAGTGCTAGACTCGGGACAGGGGTCGGCAATGAGCAGTTCTTC.

The table lists this clonotype with many counts. V usage is TRBV6-1 and J usage is TRBJ2-7, with D perhaps matching TRBD1 (6 bases). The germline V gene encodes CDR1 MNHNS and CDR2 SASEGT. The length of the CDR3 is 15 residues. The ends were cut back, 6 bases at V and 3 bases at J, with 18 bases in the middle. The CDR3 sequence is CASSPRTETGYEQYF. The CDR3 DNA sequence: TGTGCCAGCAGCCCCAGGACAGAAACTGGCTACGAGCAGTACTTC.

This clonotype was seen repeatedly, ten times or more. V is TRBV4-2 and J is TRBJ2-7, with 7 nucleotides matching TRBD1. Germline V gene lookup returns CDR1 LGHNA and CDR2 YNFKEQ. V gave up 5 bases and J gave up 5 bases; unmatched junction bases: 3. The CDR3 has 12 residues. CDR3 bases: TGTGCCAGCAGCTACACAGGGGACGAGCAGTACTTC. It specifies CASSYTGDEQYF.

This clonotype was seen repeatedly, ten times or more. The chain employs TRBV20-1 and TRBJ2-2; TRBD2 agrees at 7 bases. Germline-derived CDR1 and CDR2 are DFQATT and SNEGSKA (reference sequence). V trimming: 3 bases; J trimming: 8 bases; junction bases outside the gene matches: 3. This CDR3 contains 12 residues. In DNA, the CDR3 is TGCAGTGCTAGTGCACTAGCGGGGGAGCTGTTTTTT. Its translation is CSASALAGELFF.

This clonotype turned up a few times. The chain recombines TRBV5-4 with TRBJ2-7; tentatively, D is TRBD1 (5 bases). This CDR3 has 14 amino acids. Germline V gene sequence: CDR1 SGHNT, CDR2 YYREEE (reference sequence). Trimming removed 4 bases from V and 0 bases from J, with 11 bases in between. CDR3: CASSPREDSYEQYF. The CDR3 DNA reads as TGTGCCAGCAGCCCCAGGGAAGACTCCTACGAGCAGTACTTC.

This clonotype was observed a few times. V and J are TRBV6-6 and TRBJ1-2; tentative D call: TRBD1 (5 bases). Germline loops: CDR1 MNHNY, CDR2 SVGAGI (reference sequence). V was cut by 6 bases and J by 3 bases, with 11 bases left in between. This CDR3 has 13 amino acids. The CDR3 sequence: CASSNPGHYGYTF. The CDR3 nucleotides read TGTGCCAGCAGCAACCCGGGGCACTATGGCTACACCTTC.

This clonotype was counted many times. The V gene is TRBV2, the J gene TRBJ2-1, with 9 bases matching TRBD1. CDR3 length: 15 residues. Germline CDR1 and CDR2: SNHLY and FYNNEI. The V and J ends lost 6 bases and 6 bases, in that order; junction bases with no gene match: 9. The CDR3 protein is CASRTGTGFLNEQFF. In DNA form, the CDR3 reads TGTGCCAGCAGGACCGGGACAGGGTTCCTCAATGAGCAGTTCTTC. Variable domain in full (rest from reference TRBV2 and TRBJ2-1): EPEVTQTPSHQVTQMGQEVILRCVPISNHLYFYWYRQILGQKVEFLVSFYNNEISEKSEIFDDQFSVERPDGSNFTLKIRSTKLEDSAMYFCASRTGTGFLNEQFFGPGTRLTVL.

This clonotype came up many times. The chain uses TRBV7-2 and TRBJ1-2; no definite D call. The CDR3 runs to 13 residues. Germline V lookup: CDR1 SGHTA, CDR2 FQGNSA. The V and J ends lost 2 bases and 6 bases respectively, with 10 bases between them. The CDR3 nucleotides are TGTGCCAGCAGCTTACTGGCTGGGGATGGCTACACCTTC. This sequence encodes CASSLLAGDGYTF.

This clonotype was seen only a few times. The chain is built from TRBV25-1 and TRBJ2-7, with D possibly matching TRBD2 (5 bases). V was trimmed by 1 base and J by 5 bases, leaving 15 bases between them. There are 15 residues in the CDR3. Germline loops: CDR1 MGHDK, CDR2 SYGVNS. This CDR3 is CASSEFYGMENEQYF. In DNA form, the CDR3 reads TGTGCCAGCAGTGAATTTTACGGGATGGAAAACGAGCAGTACTTC.

Concerning this clonotype itself: A much more abundant neighbour one base away suggests this may be a read error. The CDR3 ends on some other residue instead of the conserved phenylalanine or tryptophan, so this is likely a read error. This rearrangement joins TRBV24-1 to TRBJ2-1, with D tentatively TRBD1 (6 bases). The ends were cut back, 10 bases at V and 8 bases at J, with 17 bases in the middle. Germline CDR1 KGHDR, CDR2 SFDVKD. CDR3 size: 13 residues. The CDR3 sequence: CATEGTGSDEQFL. The CDR3 bases are TGTGCCACAGAAGGAACAGGGTCCGATGAGCAGTTCCTC.

This clonotype was seen at least ten times. The V gene is TRBV7-3, the J gene TRBJ2-1, with TRBD2 matching 11 bases. This CDR3 is built from 15 residues. Germline CDR1 reads SGHTA; CDR2 reads FQGTGA. Trimming at V came to 4 bases and at J to 4 bases, leaving 3 bases not matched to a gene. The CDR3 DNA reads as TGTGCCAGCAGCTCAGGACTAGCGGGTTACAATGAGCAGTTCTTC. This codes for CASSSGLAGYNEQFF. The full variable domain, with the rest looked up from reference TRBV7-3 and TRBJ2-1, is GAGVSQTPSNKVTEKGKYVELRCDPISGHTALYWYRQSLGQGPEFLIYFQGTGAADDSGLPNDRFFAVRPEGSVSTLKIQRTERGDSAVYLCASSSGLAGYNEQFFGPGTRLTVL.

The table lists this clonotype with many counts. The genes are TRBV7-8 and TRBJ2-3; tentative D call: TRBD2 (6 bases). Germline CDR1 and CDR2: SGHVS and FQNEAQ. The CDR3 covers 15 residues. Trimming stripped 3 bases from V and 2 bases from J, with 12 bases between. CDR3 in amino acids: CASSFSGGTTDTQYF. The CDR3 DNA reads as TGTGCCAGCAGCTTTTCTGGCGGGACCACAGATACGCAGTATTTT.

Ten or more counts support this clonotype. J is TRBJ2-5 and V is TRBV5-1; D is unresolved. The germline V gene has CDR1 SGHRS and CDR2 YFSETQ. Deletions cut 2 bases from V and 0 bases from J, with 8 bases between. CDR3 size: 14 residues. The CDR3, as DNA: TGCGCCAGCAGCTTCGGGCGGAACCAAGAGACCCAGTACTTC. Translating gives CASSFGRNQETQYF. Using reference TRBV5-1 and TRBJ2-5 for the parts outside the CDR3, the full variable domain is KAGVTQTPRYLIKTRGQQVTLSCSPISGHRSVSWYQQTPGQGLQFLFEYFSETQRNKGNFPGRFSGRQFSNSRSEMNVSTLELGDSALYLCASSFGRNQETQYFGPGTRLLVL.

The rearrangement uses TRBV19 and TRBJ1-1; D uncertain. The V gene lost 10 bases and the J gene lost 0 bases, with 18 bases spanning the gap. CDR3 length: 15 residues. CDR1 and CDR2 from the germline V gene are LNHDA and SQIVND (reference sequence). This CDR3 is CATSLEGDMNTEAFF. CDR3 sequence (DNA): TGTGCCACCAGTCTCGAGGGCGACATGAACACTGAAGCTTTCTTT.

The gene calls are TRBV23-1 and TRBJ2-7; D gene uncertain. TRBV23-1 is classed as an ORF, of uncertain function. The V end was cut by 6 bases, the J end by 3 bases, with 9 bases between. The CDR3 has 12 residues. The chain's CDR3 is CASRGIYYEQYF. CDR3 in DNA: TGCGCCAGCAGGGGGATATACTACGAGCAGTACTTC.

This clonotype was counted ten times or more. This rearrangement joins TRBV2 to TRBJ2-1; 13 positions agree with TRBD2. The CDR3 spans 14 residues. V lost 11 bases to trimming and J lost 5 bases; unmatched junction nucleotides: 6. Germline CDR1 reads SNHLY; CDR2 reads FYNNEI. The CDR3 DNA reads as TGTGCCTGCCCGGGACTAGCGGGACACAATGAGCAGTTCTTC. It is translated as CACPGLAGHNEQFF.

At least ten counts were recorded for this clonotype. The chain has TRBV6-2 or TRBV6-3 and TRBJ1-1; maybe TRBD1 (6 bases). CDR1 is MNHEY and CDR2 is SVGEGT in the germline V gene. V gave up 4 bases and J gave up 6 bases, with 9 bases separating them. CDR3 length equals 12 residues. In DNA form, the CDR3 reads TGTGCCAGCAGTTCGGGGACATCTGAAGCTTTCTTT. Translating gives CASSSGTSEAFF.

This clonotype was counted at least ten times. The gene calls are TRBV27 and TRBJ2-1; 16 bases agree with TRBD2. Germline CDR1 and CDR2: MNHEY and SMNVEV (reference sequence). Losses at the gene ends were 5 bases for V and 9 bases for J; bases not matched to a gene: 7. This CDR3 contains 16 residues. CDR3 DNA sequence: TGTGCCAGCAGTCCAACCGGGACTAGCGGGAGGGTTGAGCAGTTCTTC. This encodes CASSPTGTSGRVEQFF.